The clone carrying this T cell receptor beta chain was counted a single time. Its cognate antigen is unknown. CDR3 length: 14 residues. Germline lookup yields CDR1 SGHAT and CDR2 FQNNGV. V was shortened by 3 bases and J by 6 bases, with 15 bases between the two germline ends. The sample is drawn from a study of graft-versus-host responses after intestinal transplantation. At the level of the study: Multivisceral, liver-intestinal, or isolated intestinal grafts were transplanted into recipients. After anti-thymocyte globulin induction, recipients took tacrolimus and steroids for 3 to 4 years. Findings and caveats of the study: GvH clonotypes were identified within recipient marrow, with a subset emerging first in ileum or blood. Some patients had graft-donor T cell macrochimerism, and their allografts showed high graft-versus-host to host-versus-graft clonal ratios.

Method: immunoSEQ multiplex PCR; TCRdb's copy keeps in-frame clones and lacks some. This table holds over 85,000 clones, around 93% found once. The source is a human donor who received an intestinal transplant. The sequencing used unstimulated CD8+ T cells sorted from spleen or lymph node cells, collected before intestinal transplant. V is TRBV11-2 and J is TRBJ2-7; a possible D gene is TRBD2 (5 bases). The CDR3 coding sequence is TGTGCCAGCAGCTTGTCCTCTACGGGAATCGAGCAGTACTTC. It yields the protein CASSLSSTGIEQYF.